This TCR beta chain was documented in a study of tumor-infiltrating lymphocytes in primary liver carcinoma. Turning to the study itself: Per sample, productive TCRbeta reads numbered roughly 3.5 to 7.5 million, similar across tissue types. General study results and limits: It was in tumors, not blood, that the top-250-clone fraction was significantly higher (p = 0.039).

The CDR3 is made up of 14 amino acids. Per germline, CDR1 LNHDA and CDR2 SQIVND (reference sequence). The source material, about 19-30 mg of unsorted bulk tissue, was used to co-extract RNA and DNA. The study sampled five separate regions from each tumor. From about 0.45 ug total RNA, TCR beta cDNA was generated with a primer in the constant region. Employing slightly modified ARM-PCR, three nested multiplex PCR rounds were run, and these gave rise to the TCR beta libraries. The study ran its first two PCR rounds for nine to ten cycles each, using TRBV1-TRBV30 forward primers and a C-beta reverse primer. TCRdb itself ran the multiplex PCR reads through MiXCR, one entry per CDR3 protein. The sample records nearly 45,000 distinct CDR3 sequences, 73% being singletons. A word on this clonotype: Its specificity is not known. A clone one base away is much larger, so this may be a read error.

The specimen sequenced was liver tumor tissue from sampling region 2. Subset reported: tumor region T2, inferior pole. This sequence joins TRBV19 and TRBJ1-6; 9 bases are a match to TRBD1. The sequence derives from a man aged 35-49 years with primary liver carcinoma and hepatitis B virus infection. The CDR3 region is CGSGGDRDNSPLHF. The DNA of the CDR3 is TGTGGCTCGGGCGGGGACAGGGATAATTCACCCCTCCACTTT.